This is a list of T cell receptor beta chains from one sample in a study of cytomegalovirus exposure and HLA in healthy donors. Profiled with immunoSEQ multiplex PCR; TCRdb holds only in-frame clones, not every one. Of roughly 110,000 clones listed, 60% to 80% are singletons. Sequences were obtained from PBMCs. The receptors originated from a female donor in good health and CMV-seronegative. The conserved cysteine and the conserved F or W are not part of the CDR3 here.

j_gene	v_gene	CDR3aa
TRBJ2-2	TRBV25-1	ASRLDRGDTGELF
TRBJ2-7	TRBV29-1	SVERQGTAYEQY
TRBJ2-1	TRBV6-5	ASRRGTVSLGEQF
TRBJ2-3	TRBV10-3	AISEVRRGTY
TRBJ2-1	TRBV5-1	ASSSIGGRAGYNEQF
TRBJ2-7	TRBV11-3	ASSSPTEYEQY
TRBJ1-2	TRBV5-1	ASKKQGAIDYGYT
TRBJ2-7	TRBV30	AWSVRSSGSREQY
TRBJ1-2	TRBV7-2	ASSLVGTGGGGGYT
TRBJ1-3	TRBV15	ATSKSTGRSVGY
TRBJ2-1	TRBV5-3	ARSLDSDEQF
TRBJ2-1	TRBV15	ATSTTGTGVNEQF
TRBJ1-1	TRBV7-6	ASSLLRPGSTEAF
TRBJ1-1	TRBV2	ASKDRGLTEAF
-	TRBV28	ASSFIRAILSYEQY
TRBJ1-3	TRBV5-1	ASRLDRARGNTIY
TRBJ2-7	TRBV28	ASSVFGTSRHEQY
TRBJ1-5	TRBV6-5	ASSLTRNQPQH
TRBJ2-3	TRBV19	ASSTGGTDTQY
TRBJ2-7	TRBV27	ASREGLAGGEQY
TRBJ2-7	TRBV2	ASSGGQGLFEQY
TRBJ1-3	TRBV11-2	ASSPLPGQGSGNTIY
TRBJ1-2	TRBV19	ASTTGARGVYGYT
TRBJ1-1	TRBV2	ASSDDREDTEAF
TRBJ1-1	TRBV28	ASSRTTTGTEAF
TRBJ1-2	TRBV5-6	ASSRGAGGYGYGYT
TRBJ2-7	TRBV5-1	ASSPTSGFRAGEQY
TRBJ1-1	TRBV25-1	ASKTGIRDTEAF
TRBJ2-5	TRBV30	AWKTRRRVGETQY
TRBJ1-1	TRBV25-1	ASSDRTGNTEAF
TRBJ2-2	TRBV5-4	ASSLQGGTGELF
TRBJ2-1	TRBV9	ASSVGVSGPLLEQF
TRBJ2-2	TRBV7-7	ASSPLPSDRVVNTGELF
TRBJ2-7	TRBV6-1	ASSEKGEAYEQY
TRBJ2-5	TRBV7-9	ASSLERVRETQY
TRBJ2-1	TRBV5-4	ASSSKQGGNEQF
TRBJ2-3	TRBV5-1	ASSLDEGRQY
TRBJ1-1	TRBV18	ASSPLPSTGMNTEAF
TRBJ2-3	TRBV19	ASSSRTGPTQY
TRBJ2-5	TRBV7-6	ASSPRTGQTQY
TRBJ2-3	TRBV7-2	ASSLVGRSDTQY
TRBJ2-3	TRBV11-2	ASSIDRGIIDTQY
TRBJ2-3	TRBV7-3	ASSLTGRGDTQY
TRBJ1-2	TRBV2	AGRTTGGYGYT
TRBJ2-7	TRBV6-5	ASSAGGPYEQY
TRBJ1-1	TRBV5-1	ASSSKQGTEAF
TRBJ2-3	TRBV7-9	ASSPGLAGGPRTDTQY
TRBJ2-7	TRBV5-1	ASSLDPGTFYEQY
TRBJ1-2	TRBV7-2	ASSPRSGGGLSYGYT
TRBJ2-7	TRBV10-3	AISESRGSYEQY
TRBJ2-7	TRBV7-6	ASSLQGALDEQY
TRBJ2-3	TRBV16	ASSPGFGVGQPNTQY
TRBJ2-2	TRBV27	ASSFVAGVAIGELF
TRBJ2-2	TRBV9	ASSVSAGQGGELF
TRBJ2-2	TRBV2	ASSGQYTGELF